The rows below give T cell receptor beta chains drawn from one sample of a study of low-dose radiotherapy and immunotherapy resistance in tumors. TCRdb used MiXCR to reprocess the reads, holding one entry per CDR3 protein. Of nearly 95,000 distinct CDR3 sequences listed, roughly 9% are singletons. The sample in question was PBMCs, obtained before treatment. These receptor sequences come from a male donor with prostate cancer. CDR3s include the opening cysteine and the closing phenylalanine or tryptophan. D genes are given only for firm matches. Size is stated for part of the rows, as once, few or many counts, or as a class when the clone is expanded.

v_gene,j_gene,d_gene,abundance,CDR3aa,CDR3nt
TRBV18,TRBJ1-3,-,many,CASSPPRGEVGNTIYF,TGTGCCAGCTCACCACCGCGAGGGGAAGTAGGAAACACCATATATTTT
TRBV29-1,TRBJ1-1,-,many,CSVGGLRLEAFF,TGCAGCGTTGGGGGGCTTAGGCTCGAAGCTTTCTTT
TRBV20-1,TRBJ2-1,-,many,CSARETGQLLSYNEQFF,TGCAGTGCCCGAGAGACTGGACAGCTACTCTCCTACAATGAGCAGTTCTTC
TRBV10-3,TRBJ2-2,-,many,CAISNRDTGELFF,TGTGCCATCAGTAACAGGGACACCGGGGAGCTGTTTTTT
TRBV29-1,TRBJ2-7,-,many,CSVGTSGEQYF,TGCAGCGTTGGGACTTCGGGGGAGCAGTACTTC
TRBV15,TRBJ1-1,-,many,CATSRTTGIFEAFF,TGTGCCACCAGCAGGACTACAGGGATCTTTGAAGCTTTCTTT
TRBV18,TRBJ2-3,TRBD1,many,CASEGAGDTQYF,TGTGCCAGCGAGGGGGCAGGAGATACGCAGTATTTT
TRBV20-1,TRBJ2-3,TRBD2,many,CSAEVVAGGMADTQYF,TGCAGTGCTGAGGTCGTAGCGGGAGGGATGGCAGATACGCAGTATTTT
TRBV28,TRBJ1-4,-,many,CASSWTALGEKLFF,TGTGCCAGCAGTTGGACAGCTTTGGGTGAAAAACTGTTTTTT
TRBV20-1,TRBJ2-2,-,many,CSARGGKSPGELFF,TGCAGTGCTAGAGGGGGGAAGAGCCCCGGGGAGCTGTTTTTT
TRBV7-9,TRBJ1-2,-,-,CASSLTHREEGYTF,TGTGCCAGCAGCCTCACTCACAGGGAAGAGGGCTACACCTTC
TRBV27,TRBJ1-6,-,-,CASSSPSGLSSYNSPLHF,TGTGCCAGCAGTTCCCCCTCGGGACTTAGCTCCTATAATTCACCCCTCCACTTT
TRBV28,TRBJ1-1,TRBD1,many,CASSPGQGFMNTEAFF,TGTGCCAGCAGCCCCGGACAGGGTTTCATGAACACTGAAGCTTTCTTT
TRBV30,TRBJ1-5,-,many,CAWSRDSNQPQHF,TGTGCCTGGAGTAGGGACAGCAATCAGCCCCAGCATTTT
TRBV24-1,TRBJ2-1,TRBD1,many,CATRATGNREQFF,TGTGCCACCAGGGCGACAGGGAATCGTGAGCAGTTCTTC
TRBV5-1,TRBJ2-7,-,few,CASSPMDGSSYEQYF,TGCGCCAGCAGCCCCATGGACGGGAGCTCCTACGAGCAGTACTTC
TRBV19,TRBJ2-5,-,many,CASSMSSQGTQYF,TGTGCCAGTAGTATGTCGTCGCAGGGGACCCAGTACTTC
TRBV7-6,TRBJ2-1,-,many,CASSLTPQPPSYNEQFF,TGTGCCAGCAGCTTAACTCCCCAACCACCCTCCTACAATGAGCAGTTCTTC
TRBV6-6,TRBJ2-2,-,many,CASSYGAGGTGELFF,TGTGCCAGCAGTTACGGGGCAGGGGGGACCGGGGAGCTGTTTTTT
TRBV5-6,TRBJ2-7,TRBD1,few,CASSWGTGAYEQYF,TGTGCCAGCAGCTGGGGGACAGGGGCCTACGAGCAGTACTTC
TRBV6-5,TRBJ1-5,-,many,CASSSRPLLGNQPQHF,TGTGCCAGCAGTTCCCGCCCCCTCTTGGGCAATCAGCCCCAGCATTTT
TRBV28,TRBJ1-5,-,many,CASSSVPANQPQHF,TGTGCCAGCAGTTCTGTTCCGGCAAATCAGCCCCAGCATTTT
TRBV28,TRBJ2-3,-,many,CASSRGLGGGADTQYF,TGTGCCAGCAGCCGCGGACTAGGGGGGGGCGCAGATACGCAGTATTTT
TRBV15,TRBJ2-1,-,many,CATSRDRVLSYNEQFF,TGTGCCACCAGCAGAGACAGGGTTCTGTCCTACAATGAGCAGTTCTTC
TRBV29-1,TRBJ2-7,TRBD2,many,CSAGGGSGNGEQYF,TGCAGCGCTGGGGGGGGGAGCGGGAATGGTGAGCAGTACTTC
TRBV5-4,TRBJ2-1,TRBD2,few,CASSAPSGRYNEQFF,TGTGCCAGCAGCGCCCCTAGCGGGAGATACAATGAGCAGTTCTTC
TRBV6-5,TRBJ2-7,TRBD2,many,CASSYRGGVNEQYF,TGTGCCAGCAGTTATCGCGGGGGTGTGAACGAGCAGTACTTC
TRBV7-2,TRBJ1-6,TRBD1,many,CASSYGDRGVSPLHF,TGTGCCAGCAGCTACGGTGACAGGGGGGTTTCACCCCTCCACTTT
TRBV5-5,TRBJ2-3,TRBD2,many,CASSLEGGSLRDTQYF,TGTGCCAGCAGCTTGGAAGGCGGGAGTTTGAGAGATACGCAGTATTTT
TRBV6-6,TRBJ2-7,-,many,CASSYGRPYEQYF,TGTGCCAGCAGTTATGGCCGACCCTACGAGCAGTACTTC
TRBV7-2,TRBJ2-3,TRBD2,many,CASSLAGGSRYTQYF,TGTGCCAGCAGCTTAGCTGGCGGGAGTAGGTATACGCAGTATTTT
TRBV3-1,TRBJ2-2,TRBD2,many,CASSHSPGLAGVRTGELFF,TGTGCCAGCAGCCACTCTCCGGGACTAGCGGGAGTAAGGACCGGGGAGCTGTTTTTT
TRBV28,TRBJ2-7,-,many,CASSAEPGHLYEQYF,TGTGCCAGCAGTGCCGAACCGGGACATCTCTACGAGCAGTACTTC
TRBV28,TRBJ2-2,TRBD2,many,CASSTGTSGILNTGELFF,TGTGCCAGCAGTACCGGGACTAGCGGGATCCTGAACACCGGGGAGCTGTTTTTT
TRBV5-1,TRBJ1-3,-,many,CASSYQGGSGNTIYF,TGCGCCAGCAGCTATCAAGGGGGCTCTGGAAACACCATATATTTT
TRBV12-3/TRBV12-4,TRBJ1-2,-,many,CASSLGRINYGYTF,TGTGCCAGCAGTTTAGGCAGGATTAACTATGGCTACACCTTC
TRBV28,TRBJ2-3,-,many,CASSPQGVGGASTDTQYF,TGTGCCAGCAGTCCACAAGGGGTGGGGGGGGCTAGCACAGATACGCAGTATTTT
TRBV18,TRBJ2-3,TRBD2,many,CASSPLAGMWNTQYF,TGTGCCAGCTCACCACTAGCGGGAATGTGGAATACGCAGTATTTT
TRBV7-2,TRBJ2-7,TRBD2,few,CASSPLAGSEQYF,TGTGCCAGCAGTCCACTAGCGGGGAGCGAGCAGTACTTC
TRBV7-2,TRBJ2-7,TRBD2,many,CASSISGKGSYEQYF,TGTGCCAGCAGCATTAGCGGGAAAGGCTCCTACGAGCAGTACTTC
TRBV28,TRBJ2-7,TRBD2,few,CASRTNRDYYDVYEQYF,TGTGCCAGCAGGACTAACCGGGACTACTACGACGTCTACGAGCAGTACTTC
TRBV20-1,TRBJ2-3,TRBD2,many,CSAPPSGTLTDTQYF,TGCAGTGCGCCGCCTAGCGGAACCCTCACAGATACGCAGTATTTT
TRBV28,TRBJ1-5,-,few,CASHPTGNRNQPQHF,TGTGCCAGTCACCCTACAGGGAATCGGAATCAGCCCCAGCATTTT
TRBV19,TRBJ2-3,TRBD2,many,CASSPTSGRAKDTQYF,TGTGCCAGTAGTCCGACTAGCGGGAGGGCAAAGGATACGCAGTATTTT